This T cell receptor (beta chain) was captured by sequencing in a study of T cells in Graves' hyperthyroidism and ophthalmopathy. This CDR3 region has 13 residues. Germline V CDR1 and CDR2: LNHDA, SQIVND (reference sequence). RNA transcripts provided the source from which TCR beta CDR3 regions were amplified. Using the HTBI primer set, a first-round RT-PCR was run on the TCR CDR3. TCRdb re-analysed the multiplex PCR reads in MiXCR, keeping a single row per CDR3 protein. Of roughly 570,000 distinct CDR3 sequences in the sample, around 45% were seen once. Worth noting for this clonotype: A much larger clone is a single base away; this may be a read error.

Stable Graves' hyperthyroidism denoted no ophthalmopathy progression over 18 months. The sample comprised peripheral blood or thyroid tissue (not recorded which). This TCR was sampled from a woman between 18 and 30 years old with Graves' hyperthyroidism. The chain couples TRBV19 to TRBJ2-7; 7 bases align to TRBD1. This CDR3 is CATRDSRGYKQYF. The CDR3, as DNA: TGTGCCACACGGGACAGTAGAGGCTACAAGCAGTACTTC.